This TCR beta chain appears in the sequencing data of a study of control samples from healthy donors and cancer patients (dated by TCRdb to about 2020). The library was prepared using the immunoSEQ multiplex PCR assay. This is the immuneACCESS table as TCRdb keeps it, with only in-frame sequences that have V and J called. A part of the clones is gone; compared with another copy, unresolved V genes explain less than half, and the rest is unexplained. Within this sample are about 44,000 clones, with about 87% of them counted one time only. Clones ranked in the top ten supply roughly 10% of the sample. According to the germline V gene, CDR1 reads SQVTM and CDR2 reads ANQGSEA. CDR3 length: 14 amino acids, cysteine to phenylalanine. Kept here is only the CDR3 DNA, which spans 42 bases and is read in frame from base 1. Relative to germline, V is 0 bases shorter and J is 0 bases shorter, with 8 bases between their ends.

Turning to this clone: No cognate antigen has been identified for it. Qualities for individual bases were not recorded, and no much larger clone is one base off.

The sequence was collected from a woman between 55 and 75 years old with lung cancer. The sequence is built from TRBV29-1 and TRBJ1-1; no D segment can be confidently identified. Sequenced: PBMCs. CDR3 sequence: CSVEDTVLNTEAFF. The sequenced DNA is TGCAGCGTTGAAGATACGGTACTGAACACTGAAGCTTTCTTT.